Listed below are T cell receptor beta chains from one sample, sequenced in a study of blood T cell repertoires in COVID-19. Clones were read by immunoSEQ multiplex PCR, and TCRdb kept only the in-frame ones, dropping some. The repertoire has 30,000 to 40,000 clones, just under 75% of them found once; the top ten carry more than 9%. The material sequenced was peripheral blood. These receptor sequences come from a man in his 70s with COVID-19, enrolled during active disease. CDR3s include the opening cysteine and the closing phenylalanine or tryptophan. The D gene is left open where the match is weak.

d_gene	v_gene	j_gene	CDR3aa	CDR3nt
TRBD2	TRBV28	TRBJ2-1	CASSSLAGGPYNEQFF	TGTGCCAGCAGTTCTTTAGCGGGGGGGCCCTACAATGAGCAGTTCTTC
NA	TRBV12-2	TRBJ1-5	CASRWDRSNQPQHF	TGTGCAAGTCGCTGGGACAGGAGCAATCAGCCCCAGCATTTT
NA	TRBV19	TRBJ1-5	CATRGGEFKPQHF	TGTGCCACCCGGGGAGGGGAGTTCAAGCCCCAGCATTTT
TRBD2	TRBV30	TRBJ2-2	CAWSTGLAGGELFF	TGTGCCTGGAGTACGGGACTAGCGGGAGGGGAGCTGTTTTTT
TRBD2	TRBV7-9	TRBJ2-1	CASSEEPRGGHVNQFF	TGTGCCAGCAGCGAAGAGCCGCGGGGGGGCCATGTCAACCAGTTCTTC
TRBD1	TRBV5-4	TRBJ1-3	CASSKGQGSLRSGNTIYF	TGTGCCAGCAGCAAGGGACAGGGGTCCCTTCGCTCTGGAAACACCATATATTTT
TRBD1	TRBV10-3	TRBJ2-2	CAISGKTGSTGELFF	TGTGCCATCAGTGGGAAGACAGGGAGCACCGGGGAGCTGTTTTTT
TRBD1	TRBV4-1	TRBJ2-7	CASSPGQGFPYEQYF	TGCGCCAGCAGCCCAGGACAGGGATTCCCCTACGAGCAGTACTTC
TRBD2	TRBV30	TRBJ2-7	CAWRPPSSGSYEQYF	TGTGCCTGGAGACCCCCCTCTAGCGGGTCCTACGAGCAGTACTTC
TRBD1	TRBV7-2	TRBJ2-1	CASSLTGGLYNEQFF	TGTGCCAGCAGCTTAACAGGGGGCCTCTACAATGAGCAGTTCTTC
NA	TRBV5-1	TRBJ1-2	CASSLTGEGGGYTF	TGCGCCAGCAGCTTAACGGGGGAGGGCGGTGGCTACACCTTC
NA	TRBV19	TRBJ1-5	CASSHRFGGYSNQPQHF	TGTGCCAGTAGTCACAGGTTCGGGGGTTATAGCAATCAGCCCCAGCATTTT
NA	TRBV7-2	TRBJ1-1	CASRRTLPTGTFF	TGTGCCAGCAGAAGGACACTTCCAACTGGGACTTTCTTT